The sequence of this T cell receptor beta chain was determined in a study of blood T cell repertoires in COVID-19. Background on the study: Donors in the United States, Italy and Spain gave samples during acute or convalescent COVID-19.

Measured with immunoSEQ multiplex PCR; TCRdb has only the in-frame clones, and not every one. The sample holds 30,000 to 40,000 clones, around 80% seen once. The sample was peripheral blood. This TCR came from a man aged 80 or over with active or convalescent COVID-19.

CDR3 protein: CASSHCGGMDTDTQYF. The DNA of the CDR3 is TGCGCCAGCAGTCATTGTGGGGGCATGGACACAGATACGCAGTATTTT. V usage is TRBV10-1 and J usage is TRBJ2-3; possible D gene TRBD1, 6 bases. CDR3 length: 16 residues. Germline CDR1 WNHNN, CDR2 SYGVQD (reference sequence). V shed 5 bases and J shed 2 bases, with 17 bases lying between them.